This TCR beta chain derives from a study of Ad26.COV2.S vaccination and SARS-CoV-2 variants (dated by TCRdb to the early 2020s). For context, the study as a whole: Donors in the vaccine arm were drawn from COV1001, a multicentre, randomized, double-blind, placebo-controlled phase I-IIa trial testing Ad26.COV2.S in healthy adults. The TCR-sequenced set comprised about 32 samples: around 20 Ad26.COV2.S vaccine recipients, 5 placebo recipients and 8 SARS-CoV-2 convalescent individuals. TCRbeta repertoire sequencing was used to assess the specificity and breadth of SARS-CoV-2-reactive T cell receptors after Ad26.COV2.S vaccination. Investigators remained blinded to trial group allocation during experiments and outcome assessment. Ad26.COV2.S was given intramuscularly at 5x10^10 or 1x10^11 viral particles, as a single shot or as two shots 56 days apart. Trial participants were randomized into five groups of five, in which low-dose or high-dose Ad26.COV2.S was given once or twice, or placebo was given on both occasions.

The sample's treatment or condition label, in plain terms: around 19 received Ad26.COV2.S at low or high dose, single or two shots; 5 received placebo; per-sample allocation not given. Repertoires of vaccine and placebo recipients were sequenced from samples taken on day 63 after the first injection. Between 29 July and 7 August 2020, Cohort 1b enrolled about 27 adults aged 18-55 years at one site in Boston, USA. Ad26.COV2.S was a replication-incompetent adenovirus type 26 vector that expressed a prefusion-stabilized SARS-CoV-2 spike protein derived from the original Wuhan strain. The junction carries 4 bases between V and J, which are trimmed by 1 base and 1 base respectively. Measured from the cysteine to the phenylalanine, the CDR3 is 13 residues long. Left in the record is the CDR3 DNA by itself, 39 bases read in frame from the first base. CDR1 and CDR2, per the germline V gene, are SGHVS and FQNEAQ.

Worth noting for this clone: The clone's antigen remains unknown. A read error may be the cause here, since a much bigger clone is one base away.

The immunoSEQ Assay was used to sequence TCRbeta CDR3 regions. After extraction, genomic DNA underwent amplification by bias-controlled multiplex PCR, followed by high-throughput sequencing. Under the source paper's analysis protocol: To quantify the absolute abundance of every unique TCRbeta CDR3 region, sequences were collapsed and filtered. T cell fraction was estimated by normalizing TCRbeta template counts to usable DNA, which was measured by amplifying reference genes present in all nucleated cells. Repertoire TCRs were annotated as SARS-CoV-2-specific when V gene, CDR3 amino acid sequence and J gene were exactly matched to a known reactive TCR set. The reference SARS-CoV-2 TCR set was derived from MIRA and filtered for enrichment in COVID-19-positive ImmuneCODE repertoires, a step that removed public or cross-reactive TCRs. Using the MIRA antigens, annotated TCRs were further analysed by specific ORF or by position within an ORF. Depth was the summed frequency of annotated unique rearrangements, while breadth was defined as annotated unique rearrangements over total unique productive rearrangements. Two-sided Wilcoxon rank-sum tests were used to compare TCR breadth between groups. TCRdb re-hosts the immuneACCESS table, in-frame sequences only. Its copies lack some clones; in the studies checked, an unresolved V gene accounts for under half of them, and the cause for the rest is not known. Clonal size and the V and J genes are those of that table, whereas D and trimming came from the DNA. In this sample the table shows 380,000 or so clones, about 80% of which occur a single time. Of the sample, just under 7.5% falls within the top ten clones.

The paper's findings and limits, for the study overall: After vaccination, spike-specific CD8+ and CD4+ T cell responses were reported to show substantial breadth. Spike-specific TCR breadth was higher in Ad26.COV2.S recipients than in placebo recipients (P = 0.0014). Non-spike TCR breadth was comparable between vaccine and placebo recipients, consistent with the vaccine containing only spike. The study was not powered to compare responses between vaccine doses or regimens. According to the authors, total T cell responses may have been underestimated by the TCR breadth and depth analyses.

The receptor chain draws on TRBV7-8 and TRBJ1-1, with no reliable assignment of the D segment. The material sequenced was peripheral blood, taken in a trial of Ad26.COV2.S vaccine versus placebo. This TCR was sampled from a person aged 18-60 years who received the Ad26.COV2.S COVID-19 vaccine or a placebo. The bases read TGTGCCAGCAGCTTAGAGGAGAACACTGAAGCTTTCTTT. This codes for CASSLEENTEAFF.